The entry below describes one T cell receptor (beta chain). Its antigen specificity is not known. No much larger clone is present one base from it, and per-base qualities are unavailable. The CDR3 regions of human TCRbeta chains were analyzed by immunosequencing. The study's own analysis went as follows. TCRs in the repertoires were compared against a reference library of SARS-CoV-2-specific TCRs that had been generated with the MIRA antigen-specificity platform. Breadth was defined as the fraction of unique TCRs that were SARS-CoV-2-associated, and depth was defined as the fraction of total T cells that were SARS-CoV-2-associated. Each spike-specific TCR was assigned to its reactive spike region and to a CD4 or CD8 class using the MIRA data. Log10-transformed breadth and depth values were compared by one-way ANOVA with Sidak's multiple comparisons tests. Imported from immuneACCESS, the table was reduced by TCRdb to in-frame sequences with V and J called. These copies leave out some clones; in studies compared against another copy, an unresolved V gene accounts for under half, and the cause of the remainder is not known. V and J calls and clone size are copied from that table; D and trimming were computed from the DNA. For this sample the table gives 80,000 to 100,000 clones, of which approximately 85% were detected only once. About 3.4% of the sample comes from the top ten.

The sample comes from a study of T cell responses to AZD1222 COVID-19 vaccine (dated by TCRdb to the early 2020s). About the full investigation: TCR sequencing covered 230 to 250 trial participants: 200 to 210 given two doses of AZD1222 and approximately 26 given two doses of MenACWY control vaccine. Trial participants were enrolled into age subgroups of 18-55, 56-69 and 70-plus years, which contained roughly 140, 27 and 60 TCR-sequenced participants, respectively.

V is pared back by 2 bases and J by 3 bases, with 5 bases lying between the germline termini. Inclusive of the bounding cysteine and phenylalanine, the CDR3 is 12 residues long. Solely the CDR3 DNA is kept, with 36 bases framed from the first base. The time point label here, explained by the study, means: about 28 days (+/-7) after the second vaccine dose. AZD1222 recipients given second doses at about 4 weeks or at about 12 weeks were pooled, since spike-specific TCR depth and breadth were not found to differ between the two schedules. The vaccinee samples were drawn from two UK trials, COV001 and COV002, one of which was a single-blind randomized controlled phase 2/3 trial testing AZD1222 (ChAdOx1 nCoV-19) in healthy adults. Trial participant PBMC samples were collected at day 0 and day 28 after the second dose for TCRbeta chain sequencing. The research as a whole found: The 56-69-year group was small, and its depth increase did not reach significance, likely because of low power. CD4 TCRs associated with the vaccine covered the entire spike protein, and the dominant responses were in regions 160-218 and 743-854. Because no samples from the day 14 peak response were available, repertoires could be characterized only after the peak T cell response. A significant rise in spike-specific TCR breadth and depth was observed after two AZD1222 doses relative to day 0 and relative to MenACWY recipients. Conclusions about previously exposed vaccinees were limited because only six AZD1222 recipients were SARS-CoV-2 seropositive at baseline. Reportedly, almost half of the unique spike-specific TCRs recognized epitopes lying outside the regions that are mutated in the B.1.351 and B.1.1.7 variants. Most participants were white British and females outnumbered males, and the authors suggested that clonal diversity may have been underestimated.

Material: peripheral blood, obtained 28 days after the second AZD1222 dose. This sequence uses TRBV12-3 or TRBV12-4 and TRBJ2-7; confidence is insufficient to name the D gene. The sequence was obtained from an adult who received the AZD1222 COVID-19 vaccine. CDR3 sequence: CASSLTYYEQYF. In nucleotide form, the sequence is TGTGCCAGCAGTTTAACCTACTACGAGCAGTACTTC.